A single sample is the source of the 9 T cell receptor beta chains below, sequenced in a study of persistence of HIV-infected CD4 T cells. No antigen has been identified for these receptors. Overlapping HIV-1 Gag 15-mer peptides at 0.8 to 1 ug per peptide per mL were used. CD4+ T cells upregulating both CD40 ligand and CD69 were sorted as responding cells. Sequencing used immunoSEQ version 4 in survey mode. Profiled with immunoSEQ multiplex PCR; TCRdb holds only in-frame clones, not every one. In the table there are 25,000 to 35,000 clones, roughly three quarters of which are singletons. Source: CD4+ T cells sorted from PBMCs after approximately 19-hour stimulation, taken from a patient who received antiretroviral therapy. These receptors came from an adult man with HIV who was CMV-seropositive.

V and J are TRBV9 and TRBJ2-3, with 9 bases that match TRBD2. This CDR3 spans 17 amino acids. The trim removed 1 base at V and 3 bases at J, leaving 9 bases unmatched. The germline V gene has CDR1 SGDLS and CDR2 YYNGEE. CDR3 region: CASSVTSGGPGTDTQYF. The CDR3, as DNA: TGTGCCAGCAGCGTAACCAGCGGGGGGCCGGGTACAGATACGCAGTATTTT. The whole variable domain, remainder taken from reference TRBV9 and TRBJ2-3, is DSGVTQTPKHLITATGQRVTLRCSPRSGDLSVYWYQQSLDQGLQFLIQYYNGEERAKGNILERFSAQQFPDLHSELNLSSLELGDSALYFCASSVTSGGPGTDTQYFGPGTRLTVL.

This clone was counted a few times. The CDR3 loop reads CASSITGISSYNEQFF. CDR3 DNA: TGTGCCAGTAGTATCACGGGAATTAGCTCCTACAATGAGCAGTTCTTC. The chain recombines TRBV19 with TRBJ2-1; TRBD2 might be the D (5 bases). V lost 3 bases and J lost 0, with 12 bases in between. The CDR3 sequence is 16 residues long. CDR1 is LNHDA and CDR2 is SQIVND in the germline V gene (reference sequence).

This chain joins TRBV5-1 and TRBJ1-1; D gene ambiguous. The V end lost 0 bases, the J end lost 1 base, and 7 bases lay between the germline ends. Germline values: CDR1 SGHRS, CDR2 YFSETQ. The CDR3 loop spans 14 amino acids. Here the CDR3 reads CASSLGQSNTEAFF. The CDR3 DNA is TGCGCCAGCAGCTTGGGCCAGTCGAACACTGAAGCTTTCTTT.

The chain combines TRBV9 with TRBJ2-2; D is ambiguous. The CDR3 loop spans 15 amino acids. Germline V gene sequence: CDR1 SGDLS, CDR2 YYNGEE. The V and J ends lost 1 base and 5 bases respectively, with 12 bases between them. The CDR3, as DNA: TGTGCCAGCAGCGTAAACCACTTAGCTACCGGGGAGCTGTTTTTT. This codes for CASSVNHLATGELFF.

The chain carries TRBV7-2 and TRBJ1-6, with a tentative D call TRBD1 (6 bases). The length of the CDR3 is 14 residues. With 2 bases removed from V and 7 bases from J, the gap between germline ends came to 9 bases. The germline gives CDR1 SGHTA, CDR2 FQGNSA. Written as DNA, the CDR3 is TGTGCCAGCAGCTTAAGGGGGGTCAATTCACCCCTCCACTTT. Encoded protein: CASSLRGVNSPLHF.

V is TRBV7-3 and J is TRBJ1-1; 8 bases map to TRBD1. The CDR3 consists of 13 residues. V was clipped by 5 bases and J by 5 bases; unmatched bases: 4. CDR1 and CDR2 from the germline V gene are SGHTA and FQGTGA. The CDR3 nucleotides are TGTGCCAGCAGCCAGGGGGCGGGTACTGAAGCTTTCTTT. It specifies CASSQGAGTEAFF. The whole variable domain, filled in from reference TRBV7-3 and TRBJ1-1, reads GAGVSQTPSNKVTEKGKYVELRCDPISGHTALYWYRQSLGQGPEFLIYFQGTGAADDSGLPNDRFFAVRPEGSVSTLKIQRTERGDSAVYLCASSQGAGTEAFFGQGTRLTVV.

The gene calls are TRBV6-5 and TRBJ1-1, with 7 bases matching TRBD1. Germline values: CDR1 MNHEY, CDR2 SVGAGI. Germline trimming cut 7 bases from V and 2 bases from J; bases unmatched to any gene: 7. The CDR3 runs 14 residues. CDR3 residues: CASKVDRDNTEAFF. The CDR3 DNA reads TGTGCCAGCAAGGTAGACAGGGACAACACTGAAGCTTTCTTT.

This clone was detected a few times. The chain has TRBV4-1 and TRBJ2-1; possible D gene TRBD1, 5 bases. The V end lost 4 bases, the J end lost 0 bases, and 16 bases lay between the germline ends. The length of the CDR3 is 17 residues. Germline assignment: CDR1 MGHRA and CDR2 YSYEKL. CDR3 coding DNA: TGCGCCAGCAGCCCCCGCCCAGACAGTAGCTCCTACAATGAGCAGTTCTTC. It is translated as CASSPRPDSSSYNEQFF.

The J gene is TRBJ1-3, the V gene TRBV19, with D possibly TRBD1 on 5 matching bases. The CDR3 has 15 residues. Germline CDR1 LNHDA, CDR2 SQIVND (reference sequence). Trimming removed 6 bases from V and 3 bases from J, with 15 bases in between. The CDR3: CASSSRVLDGNTIYF. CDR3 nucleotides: TGTGCCAGTAGCAGCAGGGTGTTGGATGGAAACACCATATATTTT.